One and the same sample provided the 10 T cell receptor beta chains below, sequenced in a study of T cells expressing NK-cell markers. TCRdb re-called the 5' RACE reads and shows each CDR3 protein once, DNA omitted. Here the sample table reports about 460,000 distinct CDR3 sequences. Sequenced: blood T cells: a sorted CD56 or NKG2C T cell subset, CD4+ or CD8+ T cells, or bulk PBMC T cells (not recorded which). The receptors derive from a woman between 50 and 59 years old in good health.

V usage is TRBV12-3 or TRBV12-4 and J usage is TRBJ2-7; absent DNA, TCRdb's TRBD1 call cannot be checked. CDR3 length: 17 residues. The CDR3 here is CASSPWDISGRAYEQYF.

The chain has TRBV10-3 and TRBJ2-1; TCRdb proposes TRBD2, but this gene call is untestable without DNA. The CDR3 consists of 14 residues. Per germline, CDR1 ENHRY and CDR2 SYGVKD. CDR3: CAPGGLAEGNEQFF.

V is TRBV29-1 and J is TRBJ2-7. The germline CDR1 and CDR2 sequences are SQVTM and ANQGSEA. The CDR3 is made up of 12 amino acids. CDR3 in amino acids: CSVGSLSYEQYF.

The V call is TRBV3-1, the J call TRBJ2-5; without DNA, the TCRdb call of TRBD1 cannot be checked. There are 16 residues in the CDR3. The germline CDR1 and CDR2 sequences are LGHDT and YNNKEL (reference sequence). The CDR3 reads CASSQLGAPKQETQYF.

The V call is TRBV24-1, the J call TRBJ2-1; TCRdb names TRBD2, which stays unverified in the absence of DNA. Germline V gives CDR1 KGHDR, CDR2 SFDVKD. The CDR3 extends over 16 amino acids. CDR3 sequence: CATSDSGTSNYNEQFF.

The chain is built from TRBV20-1 and TRBJ1-1. CDR1 is DFQATT and CDR2 is SNEGSKA in the germline V gene (reference sequence). The CDR3 sequence is 13 residues long. CDR3 residues: CSASGELGTEAFF.

The chain couples TRBV10-3 to TRBJ1-5; the D call of TRBD1 rests on TCRdb alone, since no DNA is present to check it. This CDR3 spans 14 amino acids. Germline V gene sequence: CDR1 ENHRY, CDR2 SYGVKD. CDR3 loop: CAISSDRENQPQHF.

The chain recombines TRBV3-1 with TRBJ2-5; TCRdb indicates TRBD2, and absent DNA this call remains unverified. CDR3 length: 15 amino acids. Germline V CDR1 and CDR2: LGHDT, YNNKEL (reference sequence). The CDR3 reads CASSPWTSGEETQYF.

The rearrangement joins TRBV28 to TRBJ1-2; TCRdb selects TRBD1, and the lack of DNA leaves this call unchecked. The CDR3 sequence is 15 residues long. CDR1 and CDR2 (germline): MDHEN, SYDVKM. The CDR3 here is CASRPPGGTAQGYTF.

The rearrangement uses TRBV6-6 and TRBJ1-2; without DNA, the TCRdb call of TRBD1 cannot be checked. CDR1 and CDR2 (germline): MNHNY, SVGAGI (reference sequence). The CDR3 is 14 residues long. The CDR3 reads CASSQMGQGNGYTF.